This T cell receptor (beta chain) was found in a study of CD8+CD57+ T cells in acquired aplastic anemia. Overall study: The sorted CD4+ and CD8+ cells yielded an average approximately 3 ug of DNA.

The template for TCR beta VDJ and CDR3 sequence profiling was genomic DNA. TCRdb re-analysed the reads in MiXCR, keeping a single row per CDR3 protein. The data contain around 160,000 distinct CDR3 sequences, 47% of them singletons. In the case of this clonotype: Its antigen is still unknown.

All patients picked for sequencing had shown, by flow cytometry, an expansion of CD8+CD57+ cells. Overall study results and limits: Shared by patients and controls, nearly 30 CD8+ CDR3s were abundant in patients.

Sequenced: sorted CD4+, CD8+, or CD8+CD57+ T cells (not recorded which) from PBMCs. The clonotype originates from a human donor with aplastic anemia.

CDR3 nucleotides: TGCAGTGCTAGAGATTGGCGTCGCGACTCCACTGAAGCTTTCTTT. Amino acid sequence: CSARDWRRDSTEAFF. This rearrangement joins TRBV20-1 to TRBJ1-1; D is ambiguous. V lost 0 bases and J lost 4, with 15 bases in between. CDR3 length equals 15 residues. Germline V gene data show CDR1 as DFQATT and CDR2 as SNEGSKA (reference sequence).